This TCR beta chain came from a study of siplizumab effects on memory and regulatory T cells. Findings and limits, study-wide: An assignable phenotype, naive or memory, was missing from roughly 83-96% of proliferating CD4+ or CD8+ clones. It seemed that naive T cells were more diverse than memory cells and were major contributors to the alloresponse. Most alloreactive clones went unmapped to unstimulated subsets; only a minor fraction mapped.

The V gene's germline CDR1 is SGHDT and CDR2 YYEEEE. The CDR3 is 17 amino acids. Trimming removed 0 bases from V and 2 bases from J; junction bases left unmatched: 7. TCRdb keeps only in-frame clones here, not all; method: immunoSEQ multiplex PCR. The sample has around 100,000 clones, about 95% seen once. This clone was recorded once. Its matching antigen is unknown. Sequences were obtained from non-Treg CD4+ T cells sorted from blood. The chain links TRBV5-6 to TRBJ2-3, with 9 bases fitting TRBD2. The source is a human donor in good health. The chain's CDR3 is CASSLAPAGGYTDTQYF. The DNA of the CDR3 is TGTGCCAGCAGCTTGGCTCCAGCGGGAGGATACACAGATACGCAGTATTTT.